This T cell receptor beta chain derives from a study of CD8+CD57+ T cells in acquired aplastic anemia. The CDR3 is 14 residues long. Deletions cut 2 bases from V and 1 base from J, with 8 bases between. Looked up from germline, CDR1 is ENHRY and CDR2 is SYGVKD. Researchers used genomic DNA as the template to profile TCR beta VDJ and CDR3. TCRdb redid the calling of the reads with MiXCR, one entry per CDR3 protein. Among hundreds of thousands of distinct CDR3 sequences listed, roughly 64% were seen once. This clonotype was counted only a few times. The gene calls are TRBV10-3 and TRBJ1-1; a weak D match, TRBD1 (6 bases). This sequence originates from a human donor in good health, serving as a control. The sequenced sample consisted of sorted CD4+, CD8+, or CD8+CD57+ T cells (not recorded which) from PBMCs. CDR3 sequence: CAISEGRGNTEAFF. The CDR3 nucleotides are TGTGCCATCAGTGAGGGCAGGGGGAACACTGAAGCTTTCTTT.